This T cell receptor (beta chain) was recovered during a study of T cell responses to AZD1222 COVID-19 vaccine. Comment on this clone: The same CDR3 also results from other DNA sequences found in this sample.

The protocol was immunoSEQ multiplex PCR, while the TCRdb copy is restricted to in-frame clones and leaves out a portion. Of about 160,000 clones in the sample, 88% were seen once. Germline V gene lookup returns CDR1 SEHNR and CDR2 FQNEAQ (reference sequence). With 3 bases removed from V and 1 base from J, the gap between germline ends came to 6 bases. CDR3 size: 13 residues. Sequences were derived from peripheral blood, sampled 28 days after the second AZD1222 dose. This chain joins TRBV7-9 and TRBJ1-1, with D possibly TRBD1 on 5 matching bases. The sequence was collected from an adult who received the AZD1222 COVID-19 vaccine. This chain's CDR3 is CASSFGGNTEAFF. DNA for the CDR3: TGTGCCAGCAGCTTTGGGGGGAACACTGAAGCTTTCTTT. Full variable domain (remainder filled in from reference TRBV7-9 and TRBJ1-1): DTGVSQNPRHKITKRGQNVTFRCDPISEHNRLYWYRQTLGQGPEFLTYFQNEAQLEKSRLLSDRFSAERPKGSFSTLEIQRTEQGDSAMYLCASSFGGNTEAFFGQGTRLTVV.